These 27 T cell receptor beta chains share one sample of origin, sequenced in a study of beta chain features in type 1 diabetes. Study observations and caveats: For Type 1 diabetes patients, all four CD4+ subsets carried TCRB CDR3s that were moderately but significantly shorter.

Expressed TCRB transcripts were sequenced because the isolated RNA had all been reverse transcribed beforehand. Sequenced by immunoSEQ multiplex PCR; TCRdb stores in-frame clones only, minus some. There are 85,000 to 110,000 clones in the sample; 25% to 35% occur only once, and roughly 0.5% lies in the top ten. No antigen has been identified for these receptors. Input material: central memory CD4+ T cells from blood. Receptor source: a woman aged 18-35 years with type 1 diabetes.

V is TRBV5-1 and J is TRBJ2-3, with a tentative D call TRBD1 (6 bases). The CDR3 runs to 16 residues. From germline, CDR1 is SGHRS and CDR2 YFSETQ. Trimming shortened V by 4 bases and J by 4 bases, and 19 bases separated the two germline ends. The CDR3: CASSATGSGVPDTQYF. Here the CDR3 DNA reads TGCGCCAGCAGCGCCACAGGGAGTGGGGTCCCAGATACGCAGTATTTT.

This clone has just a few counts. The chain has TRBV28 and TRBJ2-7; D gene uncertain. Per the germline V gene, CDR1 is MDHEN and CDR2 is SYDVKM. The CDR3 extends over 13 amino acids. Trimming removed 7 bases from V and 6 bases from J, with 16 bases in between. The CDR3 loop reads CASIPPSGGEQYF. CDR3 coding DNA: TGTGCCAGCATTCCCCCCTCCGGCGGCGAGCAGTACTTC.

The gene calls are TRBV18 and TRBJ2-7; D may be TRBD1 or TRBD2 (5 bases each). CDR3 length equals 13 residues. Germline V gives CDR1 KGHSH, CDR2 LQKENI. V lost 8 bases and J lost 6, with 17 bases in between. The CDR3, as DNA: TGTGCCAGCGCTCCGACGGCTGGGGGCGAGCAGTACGTC. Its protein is CASAPTAGGEQYV.

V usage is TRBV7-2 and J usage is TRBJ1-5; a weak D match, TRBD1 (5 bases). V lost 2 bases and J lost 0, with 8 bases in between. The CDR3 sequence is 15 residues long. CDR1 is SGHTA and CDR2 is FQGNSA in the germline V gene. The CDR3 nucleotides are TGTGCCAGCAGCTTATGGGGCGGTAGCAATCAGCCCCAGCATTTT. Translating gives CASSLWGGSNQPQHF.

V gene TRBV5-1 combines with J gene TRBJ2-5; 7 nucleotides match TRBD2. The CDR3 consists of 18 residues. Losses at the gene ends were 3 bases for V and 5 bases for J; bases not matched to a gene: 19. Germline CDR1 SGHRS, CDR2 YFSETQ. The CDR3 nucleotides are TGCGCCAGCAGCTGGGAGACTAGCAGTAAGGGCCGTTGGGAGACCCAGTACTTC. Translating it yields CASSWETSSKGRWETQYF.

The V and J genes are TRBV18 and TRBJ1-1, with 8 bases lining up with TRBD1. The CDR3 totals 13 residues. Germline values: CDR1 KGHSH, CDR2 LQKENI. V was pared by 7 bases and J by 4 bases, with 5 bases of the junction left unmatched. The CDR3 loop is CASFIDRGTEAFF. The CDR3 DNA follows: TGTGCCAGCTTCATCGACAGGGGCACTGAAGCTTTCTTT.

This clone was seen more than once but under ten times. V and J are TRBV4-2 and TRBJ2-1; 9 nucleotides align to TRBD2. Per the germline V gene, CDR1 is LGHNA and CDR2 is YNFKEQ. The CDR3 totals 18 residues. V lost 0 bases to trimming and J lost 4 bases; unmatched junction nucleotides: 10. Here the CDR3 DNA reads TGTGCCAGCAGCCAAGATGCAATAGCGGGAGCCGGGTACAATGAGCAGTTCTTC. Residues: CASSQDAIAGAGYNEQFF.

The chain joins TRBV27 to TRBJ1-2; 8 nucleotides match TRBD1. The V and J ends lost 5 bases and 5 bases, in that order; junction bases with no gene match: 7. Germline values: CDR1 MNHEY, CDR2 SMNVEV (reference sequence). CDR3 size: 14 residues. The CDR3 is CASSQGQGFYGYTF. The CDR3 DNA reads TGTGCCAGCAGTCAAGGACAGGGTTTTTATGGCTACACCTTC.

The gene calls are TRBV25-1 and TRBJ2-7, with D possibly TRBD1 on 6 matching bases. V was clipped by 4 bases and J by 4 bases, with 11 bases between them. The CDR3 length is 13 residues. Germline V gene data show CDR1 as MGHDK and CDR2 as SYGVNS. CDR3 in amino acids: CASSAPTGYEQYV. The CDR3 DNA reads TGTGCCAGCAGTGCACCGACAGGATACGAGCAGTACGTC.

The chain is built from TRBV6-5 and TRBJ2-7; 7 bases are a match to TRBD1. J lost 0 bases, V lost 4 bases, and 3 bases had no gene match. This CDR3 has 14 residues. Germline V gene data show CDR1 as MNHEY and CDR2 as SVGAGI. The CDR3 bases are TGTGCCAGCAGTTGGTCAGGGGGCTCCTACGAGCAGTACTTC. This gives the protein CASSWSGGSYEQYF.

The CDR3 loop reads CASSPRTNTGELFF. CDR3 coding DNA: TGTGCCAGCTCACCACGGACTAACACCGGGGAGCTGTTTTTT. The chain carries TRBV18 and TRBJ2-2; D possibly corresponds to TRBD2 (5 bases). V was pared by 1 base and J by 2 bases, with 5 bases between. This CDR3 has 14 amino acids. CDR1 KGHSH and CDR2 LQKENI come from the germline V gene.

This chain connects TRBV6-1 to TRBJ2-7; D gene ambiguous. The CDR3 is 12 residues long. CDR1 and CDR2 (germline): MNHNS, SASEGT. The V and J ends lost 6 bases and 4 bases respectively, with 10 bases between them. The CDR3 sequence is CASRIYSYEQYF. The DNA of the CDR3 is TGTGCCAGCAGAATATACTCTTACGAGCAGTACTTC.

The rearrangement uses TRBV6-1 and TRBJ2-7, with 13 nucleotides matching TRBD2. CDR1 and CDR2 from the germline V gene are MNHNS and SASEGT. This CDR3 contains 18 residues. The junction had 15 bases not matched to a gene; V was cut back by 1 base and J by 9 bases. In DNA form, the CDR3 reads TGTGCCAGCAGTGAAGTCGGACTAGCGGGAGCCGGCTATCTGAGGCAGTACGTC. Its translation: CASSEVGLAGAGYLRQYV.

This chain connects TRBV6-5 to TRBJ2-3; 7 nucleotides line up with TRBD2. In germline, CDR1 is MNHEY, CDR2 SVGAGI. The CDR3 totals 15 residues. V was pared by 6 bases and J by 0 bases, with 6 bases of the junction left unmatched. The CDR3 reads CASSPRGTSTDTQYF. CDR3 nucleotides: TGTGCCAGCAGCCCGCGGGGGACTAGCACAGATACGCAGTATTTT.

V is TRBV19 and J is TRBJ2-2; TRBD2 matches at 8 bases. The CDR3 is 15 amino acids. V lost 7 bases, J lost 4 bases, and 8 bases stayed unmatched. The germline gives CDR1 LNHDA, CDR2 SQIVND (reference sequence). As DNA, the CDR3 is TGTGCCAGTAAACGAGCGGGAGTTGGCACCGGGGAGCTGTTTTTT. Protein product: CASKRAGVGTGELFF. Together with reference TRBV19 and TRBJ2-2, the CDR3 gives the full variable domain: DGGITQSPKYLFRKEGQNVTLSCEQNLNHDAMYWYRQDPGQGLRLIYYSQIVNDFQKGDIAEGYSVSREKKESFPLTVTSAQKNPTAFYLCASKRAGVGTGELFFGEGSRLTVL.

In nucleotides, the CDR3 is TGTGCCAGCAGCTTATCTAGCGGAGTCCTGTTCTTC. Amino acids: CASSLSSGVLFF. The chain is built from TRBV7-3 and TRBJ2-1; 7 bases match TRBD2. CDR1 and CDR2 (germline): SGHTA, FQGTGA. Trimming took 2 bases from V and 15 from J; bases not matched to a gene: 7. The CDR3 has 12 amino acids.

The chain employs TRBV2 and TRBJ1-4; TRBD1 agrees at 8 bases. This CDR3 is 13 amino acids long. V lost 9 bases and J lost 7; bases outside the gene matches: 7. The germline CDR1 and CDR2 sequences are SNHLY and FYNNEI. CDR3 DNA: TGTGCCAGGCGAGGGCAGGGGGCTGAAAAACTGTTTTTT. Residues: CARRGQGAEKLFF.

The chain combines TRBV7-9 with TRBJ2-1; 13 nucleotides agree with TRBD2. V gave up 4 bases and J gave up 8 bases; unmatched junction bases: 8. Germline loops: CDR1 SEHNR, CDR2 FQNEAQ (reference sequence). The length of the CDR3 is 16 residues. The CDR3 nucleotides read TGTGCCAGCAGCTACAGGGGACTAGCGGGAAGCCATGAGCAGTTCTTC. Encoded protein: CASSYRGLAGSHEQFF.

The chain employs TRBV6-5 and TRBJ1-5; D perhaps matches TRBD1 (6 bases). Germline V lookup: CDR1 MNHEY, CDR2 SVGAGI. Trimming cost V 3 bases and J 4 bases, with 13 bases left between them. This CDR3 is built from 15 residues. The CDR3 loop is CASSYRWGLNQPQHF. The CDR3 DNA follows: TGTGCCAGCAGTTATAGGTGGGGGCTTAATCAGCCCCAGCATTTT.

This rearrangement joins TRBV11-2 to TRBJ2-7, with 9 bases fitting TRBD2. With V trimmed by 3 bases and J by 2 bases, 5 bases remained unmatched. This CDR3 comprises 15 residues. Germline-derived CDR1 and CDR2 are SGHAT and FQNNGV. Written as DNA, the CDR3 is TGTGCCAGCAGCTTGACTAGCGGATTAACCTACGAGCAGTACTTC. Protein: CASSLTSGLTYEQYF.

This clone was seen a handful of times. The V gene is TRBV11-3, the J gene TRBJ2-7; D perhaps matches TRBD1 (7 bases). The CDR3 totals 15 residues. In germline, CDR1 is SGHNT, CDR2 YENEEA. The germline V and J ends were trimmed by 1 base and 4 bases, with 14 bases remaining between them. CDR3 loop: CASSLGGTDAYEQYF. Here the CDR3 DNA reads TGTGCCAGCAGCTTAGGCGGGACAGACGCGTACGAGCAGTACTTC.

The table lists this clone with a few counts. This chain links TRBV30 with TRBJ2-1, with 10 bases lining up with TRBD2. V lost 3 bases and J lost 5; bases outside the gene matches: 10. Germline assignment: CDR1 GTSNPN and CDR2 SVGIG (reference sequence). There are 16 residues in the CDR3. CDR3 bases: TGTGCCTGGAGAAGTAGCGGGAGGAGTGGGAACAATGAGCAGTTCTTC. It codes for CAWRSSGRSGNNEQFF.

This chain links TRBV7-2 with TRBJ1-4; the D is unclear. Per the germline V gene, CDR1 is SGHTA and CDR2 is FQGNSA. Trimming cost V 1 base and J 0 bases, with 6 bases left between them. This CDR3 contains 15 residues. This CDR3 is CASSLVATTNEKLFF. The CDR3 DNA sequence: TGTGCCAGCAGCTTAGTGGCAACAACTAATGAAAAACTGTTTTTT.

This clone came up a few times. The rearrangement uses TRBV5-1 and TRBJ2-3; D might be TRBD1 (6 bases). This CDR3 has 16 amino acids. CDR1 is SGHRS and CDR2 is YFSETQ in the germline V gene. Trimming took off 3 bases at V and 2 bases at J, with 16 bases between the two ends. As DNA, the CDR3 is TGCGCCAGCAGCTCACAGGGTGGAACTCTCACAGATACGCAGTATTTT. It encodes CASSSQGGTLTDTQYF.

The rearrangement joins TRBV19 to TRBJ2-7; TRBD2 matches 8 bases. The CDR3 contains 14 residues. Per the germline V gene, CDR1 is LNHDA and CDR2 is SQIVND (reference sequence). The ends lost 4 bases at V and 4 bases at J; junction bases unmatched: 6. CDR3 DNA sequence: TGTGCCAGTAGTAACACCGGGACTAGGTACGAGCAGTACTTC. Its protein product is CASSNTGTRYEQYF.

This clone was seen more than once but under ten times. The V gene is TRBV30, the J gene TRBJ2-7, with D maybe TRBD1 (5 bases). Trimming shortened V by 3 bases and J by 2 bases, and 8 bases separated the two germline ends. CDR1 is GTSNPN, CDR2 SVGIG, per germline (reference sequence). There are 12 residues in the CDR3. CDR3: CAWRKGPYEQYV. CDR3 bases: TGTGCCTGGAGGAAGGGGCCCTACGAGCAGTACGTC.

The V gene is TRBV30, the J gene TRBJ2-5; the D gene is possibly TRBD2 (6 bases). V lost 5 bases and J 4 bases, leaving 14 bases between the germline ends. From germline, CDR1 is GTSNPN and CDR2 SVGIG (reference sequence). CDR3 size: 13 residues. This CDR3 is CAWGGTSRETQYF. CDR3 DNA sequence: TGTGCCTGGGGCGGGACCTCACGAGAGACCCAGTACTTC.